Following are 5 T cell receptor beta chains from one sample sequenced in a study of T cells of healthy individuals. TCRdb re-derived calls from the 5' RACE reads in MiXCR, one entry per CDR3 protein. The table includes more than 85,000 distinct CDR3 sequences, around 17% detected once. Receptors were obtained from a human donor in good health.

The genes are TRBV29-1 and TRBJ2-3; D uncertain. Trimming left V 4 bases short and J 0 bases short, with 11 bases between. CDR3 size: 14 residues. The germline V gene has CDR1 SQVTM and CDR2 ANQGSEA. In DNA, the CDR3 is TGCAGCGTTGTTGACGGTCGAAGCACAGATACGCAGTATTTT. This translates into CSVVDGRSTDTQYF.

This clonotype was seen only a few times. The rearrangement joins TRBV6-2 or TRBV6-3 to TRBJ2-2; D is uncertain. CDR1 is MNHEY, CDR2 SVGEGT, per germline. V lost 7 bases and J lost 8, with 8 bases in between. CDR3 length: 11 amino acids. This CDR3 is CASTSVGELFF. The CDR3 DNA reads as TGTGCCAGCACCTCTGTAGGGGAGCTGTTTTTT.

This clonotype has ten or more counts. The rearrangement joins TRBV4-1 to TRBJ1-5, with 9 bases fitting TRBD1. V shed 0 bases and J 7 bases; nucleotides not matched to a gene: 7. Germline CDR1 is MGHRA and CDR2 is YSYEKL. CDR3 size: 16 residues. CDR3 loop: CASSQDRGTGYQPQHF. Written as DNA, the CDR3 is TGCGCCAGCAGCCAAGATCGGGGGACAGGGTACCAGCCCCAGCATTTT.

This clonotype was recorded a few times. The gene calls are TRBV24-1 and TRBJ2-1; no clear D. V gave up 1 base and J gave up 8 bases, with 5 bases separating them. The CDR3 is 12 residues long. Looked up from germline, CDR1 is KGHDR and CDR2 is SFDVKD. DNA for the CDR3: TGTGCCACCAGTGATTTTGGCGATGAGCAGTTCTTC. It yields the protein CATSDFGDEQFF.

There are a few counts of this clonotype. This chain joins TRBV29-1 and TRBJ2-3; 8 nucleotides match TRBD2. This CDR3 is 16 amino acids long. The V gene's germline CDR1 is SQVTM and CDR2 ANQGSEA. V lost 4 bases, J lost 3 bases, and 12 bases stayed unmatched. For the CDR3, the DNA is TGCAGCGTTGGGGCTGATATCGGGAGGGAGACAGATACGCAGTATTTT. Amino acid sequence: CSVGADIGRETDTQYF.